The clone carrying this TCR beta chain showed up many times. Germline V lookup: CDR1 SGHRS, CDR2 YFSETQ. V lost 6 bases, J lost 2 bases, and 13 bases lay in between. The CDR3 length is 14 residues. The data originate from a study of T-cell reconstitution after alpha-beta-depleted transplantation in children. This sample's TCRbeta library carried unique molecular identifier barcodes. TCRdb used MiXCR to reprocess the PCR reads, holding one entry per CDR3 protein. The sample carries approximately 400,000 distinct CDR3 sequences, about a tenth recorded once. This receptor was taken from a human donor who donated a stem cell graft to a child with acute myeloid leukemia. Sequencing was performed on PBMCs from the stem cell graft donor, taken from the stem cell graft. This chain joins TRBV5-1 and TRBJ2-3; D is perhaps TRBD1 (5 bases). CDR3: CASNLGAATDTQYF. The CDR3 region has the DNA TGCGCCAGCAACCTTGGGGCAGCCACAGATACGCAGTATTTT.